This T cell receptor (beta chain) was sequenced in a study of T-cell reconstitution after alpha-beta-depleted transplantation in children (dated by TCRdb to about 2016). Some background on the complete study: Using TCR repertoire profiling, the study followed T-cell immune reconstitution in a quantitative way in children after TCRalphabeta/CD19-depleted allogeneic hematopoietic cell transplantation.

For this clonotype: Its antigen specificity is not known. No clone much larger than this one lies a single base away; base qualities are absent.

Preparation of the library involved PCR. TCRdb shows the sequencer as Illumina HiSeq 2500. To normalize quantification of the TCRbeta repertoire, the TCR libraries were built with molecular barcoding that relied on unique molecular identifiers. Using fastp at Q25 and MiXCR, TCRdb reprocessed the public reads and kept productive beta chains. One record per CDR3 amino acid sequence lists the most common genes and DNA. The table for this sample lists 540,000 or so distinct CDR3 sequences; more than 20% of them were counted only once. The ten most abundant clones make up roughly an eighth of the sample. Overall study results and their limits: The apparently early alphabetaT-cell count recovery about two months after transplant was reportedly dependent on only several hundred rapidly expanded clones derived from non-depleted graft cells. The high TCRbeta diversity at day 60 in some patients was ascribed to recipient T cells and intrathymic progenitors that had survived conditioning. The frequencies of hyperexpanded clones fell over the following months, and after one year, T-cell counts and TCRbeta diversity were mostly attributed to newly produced T cells.

Its CDR3 holds 15 amino acids, cysteine through phenylalanine. Here the CDR3 DNA is all that survives: 45 bases in frame from base 1. From the germline V gene, CDR1 is MGHRA and CDR2 is YSYEKL. V is cut by 8 bases and J by 0 bases, and the space between the germline ends is 16 bases. The sample's treatment or condition, from its label and the paper: allogeneic hematopoietic cell transplantation with graft depleted of TCRalphabeta T cells and CD19 B cells. The children who served as transplant recipients had been given grafts of TCRalphabeta/CD19-depleted allogeneic hematopoietic cells. The receptor was isolated from a boy younger than two who had a stem cell transplant for acute myeloid leukemia, so the T cells may come from the graft donor. This sample comprised PBMCs, mostly from graft donor cells, obtained 360 days after TCRalphabeta/CD19-depleted stem cell transplant. The sequence links TRBV4-1 to TRBJ1-1, with no reliable assignment of the D segment. The DNA is as follows: TGCGCCAGCCGCTCGGTTGAGGGAGTGAACACTGAAGCTTTCTTT. Translation gives CASRSVEGVNTEAFF.